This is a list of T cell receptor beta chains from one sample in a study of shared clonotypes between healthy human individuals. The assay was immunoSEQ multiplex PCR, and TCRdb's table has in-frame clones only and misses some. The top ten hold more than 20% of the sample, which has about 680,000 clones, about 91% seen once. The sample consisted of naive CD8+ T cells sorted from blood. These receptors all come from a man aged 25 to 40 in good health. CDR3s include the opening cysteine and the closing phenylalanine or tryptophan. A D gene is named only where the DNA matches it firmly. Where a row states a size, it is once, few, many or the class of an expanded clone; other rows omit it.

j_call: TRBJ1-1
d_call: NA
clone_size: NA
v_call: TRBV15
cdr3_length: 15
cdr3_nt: TGTGCCACCAGCAGAGATATCGTGGAGAACACTGAAGCTTTCTTT
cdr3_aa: CATSRDIVENTEAFF

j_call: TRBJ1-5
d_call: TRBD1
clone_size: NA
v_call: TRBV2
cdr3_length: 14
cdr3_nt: TGTGCCAGCATGATCGGACAGGGTTATCAGCCCCAGCATTTT
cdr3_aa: CASMIGQGYQPQHF

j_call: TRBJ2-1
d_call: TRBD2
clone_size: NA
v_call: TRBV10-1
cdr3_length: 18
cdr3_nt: TGCGCCAGCAGTGGGGTCGCGGGGGAACAGAGCTCCTACAATGAGCAGTTCTTC
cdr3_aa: CASSGVAGEQSSYNEQFF

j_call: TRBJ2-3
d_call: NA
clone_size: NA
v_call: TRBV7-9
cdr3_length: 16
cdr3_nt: TGTGCCAGCAGCCACACCCCCTTGAGAAGCACAGATACGCAGTATTTT
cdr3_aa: CASSHTPLRSTDTQYF

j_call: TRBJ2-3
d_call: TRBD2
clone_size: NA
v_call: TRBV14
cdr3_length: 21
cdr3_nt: TGTGCCAGCAGCCAAGGCTTCCCCGGACTAGCGGGAGGGATGGCCGCAGATACGCAGTATTTT
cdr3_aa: CASSQGFPGLAGGMAADTQYF

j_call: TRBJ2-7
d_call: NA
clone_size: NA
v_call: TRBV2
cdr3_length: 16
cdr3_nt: TGTGCCAGCAGTGGTGACTCCTCCCGAAGCTCCTACGAGCAGTACTTC
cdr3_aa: CASSGDSSRSSYEQYF

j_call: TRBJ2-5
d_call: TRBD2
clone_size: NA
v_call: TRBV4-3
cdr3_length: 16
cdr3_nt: TGCGCCAGCAGCCAAGTACACGGGGGGAACCGAGAGACCCAGTACTTC
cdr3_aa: CASSQVHGGNRETQYF

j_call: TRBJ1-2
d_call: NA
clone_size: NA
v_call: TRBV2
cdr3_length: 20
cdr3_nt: TGTGCCAGCAGTGACACCCAAGAAACACAACTCATTCCCTCCGTATATGGCTACACCTTC
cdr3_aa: CASSDTQETQLIPSVYGYTF

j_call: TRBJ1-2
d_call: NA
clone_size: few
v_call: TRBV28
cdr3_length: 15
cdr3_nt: TGTGCCAGCAGTTTGACCGTCGACGGGACCTATGGCTACACCTTC
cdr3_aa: CASSLTVDGTYGYTF

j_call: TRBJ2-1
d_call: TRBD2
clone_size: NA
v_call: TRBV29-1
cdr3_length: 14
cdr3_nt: TGCAGCGTGGGGGGGGAGACGTCCTACAATGAGCAGTTCTTC
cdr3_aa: CSVGGETSYNEQFF

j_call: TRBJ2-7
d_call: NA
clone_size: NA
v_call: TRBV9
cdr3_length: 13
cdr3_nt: TGTGCCAGCAGCGCGGGGGACGTCTACGAGCAGTACTTC
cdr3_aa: CASSAGDVYEQYF

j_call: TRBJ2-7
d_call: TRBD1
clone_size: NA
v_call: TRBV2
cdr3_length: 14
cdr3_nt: TGTGCCAGCAGTGTGTCAGGGGGCACTTGGGAGCAGTACTTC
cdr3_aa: CASSVSGGTWEQYF

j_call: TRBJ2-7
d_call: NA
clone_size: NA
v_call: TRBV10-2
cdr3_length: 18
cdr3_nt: TGCGCCAGCAGTGGTTCAGGGGTTCTTGGAGGGATGAATTACGAGCAGTACTTC
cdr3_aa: CASSGSGVLGGMNYEQYF

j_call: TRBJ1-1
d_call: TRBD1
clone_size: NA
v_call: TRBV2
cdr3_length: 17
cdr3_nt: TGTGCCAGCAGTGATCTGGGGGACAGCATAAAGAACACTGAAGCTTTCTTT
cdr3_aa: CASSDLGDSIKNTEAFF

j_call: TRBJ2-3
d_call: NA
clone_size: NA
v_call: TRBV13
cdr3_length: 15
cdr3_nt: TGTGCCAGCAGTTATACAGGGATGAGCACAGATACGCAGTATTTT
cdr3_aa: CASSYTGMSTDTQYF

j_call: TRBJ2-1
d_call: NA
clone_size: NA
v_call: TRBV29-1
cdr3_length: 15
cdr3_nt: TGCAGCGTTGAAGATCCCGGCCTACGGGGCAATGAGCAGTTCTTC
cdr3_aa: CSVEDPGLRGNEQFF

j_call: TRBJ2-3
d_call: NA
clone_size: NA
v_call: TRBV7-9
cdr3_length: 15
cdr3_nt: TGTGCCAGCGCCAGACTCCTCTGGGGCACAGATACGCAGTATTTT
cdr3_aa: CASARLLWGTDTQYF

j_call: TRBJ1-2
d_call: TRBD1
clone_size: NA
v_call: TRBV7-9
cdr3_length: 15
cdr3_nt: TGTGCCAGCAGCTTAGTGGGGGACAGGGACTATGGCTACACCTTC
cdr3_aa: CASSLVGDRDYGYTF

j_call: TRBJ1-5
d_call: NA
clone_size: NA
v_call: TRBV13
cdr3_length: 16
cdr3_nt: TGTGCCAGCAGCTTAGGCCCGGAGGCTGGCAATCAGCCCCAGCATTTT
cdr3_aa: CASSLGPEAGNQPQHF

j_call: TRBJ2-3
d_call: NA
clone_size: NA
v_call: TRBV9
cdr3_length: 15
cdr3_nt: TGTGCCAGCAGCGTAAGCGGAGGGTACACAGATACGCAGTATTTT
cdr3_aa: CASSVSGGYTDTQYF

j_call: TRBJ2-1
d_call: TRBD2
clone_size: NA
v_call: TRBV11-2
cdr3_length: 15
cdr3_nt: TGTGCCAGCAGCTTATATCTAGCGGGAGGGGATGAGCAGTTCTTC
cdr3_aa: CASSLYLAGGDEQFF

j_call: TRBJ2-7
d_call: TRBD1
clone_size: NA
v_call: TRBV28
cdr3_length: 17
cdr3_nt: TGTGCCAGCAGTCCGGCCCTTGGGACAGTTTTTTCCTACGAGCAGTACTTC
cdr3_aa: CASSPALGTVFSYEQYF

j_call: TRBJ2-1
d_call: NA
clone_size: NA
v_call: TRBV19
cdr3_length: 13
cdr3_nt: TGTGCCAGTATGGGGAGCTATTTGAATGAGCAGTTCTTC
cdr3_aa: CASMGSYLNEQFF

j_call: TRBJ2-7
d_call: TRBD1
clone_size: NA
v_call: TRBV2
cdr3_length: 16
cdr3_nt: TGTGCCAGCAGTCCCGAACCGGGACAGGCCTCCTACGAGCAGTACTTC
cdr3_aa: CASSPEPGQASYEQYF

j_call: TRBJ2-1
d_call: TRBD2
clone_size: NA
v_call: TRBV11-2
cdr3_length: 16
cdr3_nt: TGTGCCAGCAGCTCCTCAGGACTAGCGGGGCGTGATGAGCAGTTCTTC
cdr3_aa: CASSSSGLAGRDEQFF

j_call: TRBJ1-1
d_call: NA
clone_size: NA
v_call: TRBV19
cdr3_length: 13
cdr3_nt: TGTGCCAGTAGTATAAGCCCGAACACTGAAGCTTTCTTT
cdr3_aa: CASSISPNTEAFF

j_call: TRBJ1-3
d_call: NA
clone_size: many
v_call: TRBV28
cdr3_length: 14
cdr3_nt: TGTGCCAGCAGTTTAACTGGGGTTGGAAACACCATATATTTT
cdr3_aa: CASSLTGVGNTIYF

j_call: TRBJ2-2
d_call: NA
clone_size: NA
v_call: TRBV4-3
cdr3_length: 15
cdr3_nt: TGCGCCAGCAGCCATGATAGCGGAAACACCGGGGAGCTGTTTTTT
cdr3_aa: CASSHDSGNTGELFF

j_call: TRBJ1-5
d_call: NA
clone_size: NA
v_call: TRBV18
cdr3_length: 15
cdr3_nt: TGTGCCAGCTCATCGATTAGTCTCAGGGGTCAGCCCCAGCATTTT
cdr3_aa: CASSSISLRGQPQHF

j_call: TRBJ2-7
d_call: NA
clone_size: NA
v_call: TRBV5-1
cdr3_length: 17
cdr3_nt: TGCGCCAGCAGCCCCCCGCAGGGAGGACGATACAACTACGAGCAGTACTTC
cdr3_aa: CASSPPQGGRYNYEQYF

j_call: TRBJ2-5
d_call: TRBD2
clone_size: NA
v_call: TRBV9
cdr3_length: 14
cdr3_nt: TGTGCCAGCAGCGAGGGACTAGCGGGAGAGACCCAGTACTTC
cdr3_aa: CASSEGLAGETQYF

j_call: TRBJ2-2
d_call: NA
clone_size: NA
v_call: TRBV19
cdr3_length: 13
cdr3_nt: TGTGCCAGTAGCCTCGGGGGTTCCGGGGAGCTGTTTTTT
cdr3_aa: CASSLGGSGELFF

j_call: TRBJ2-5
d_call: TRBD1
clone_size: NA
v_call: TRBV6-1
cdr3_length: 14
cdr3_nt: TGTGCCAGCAGAGAACAGGGGACCCAAGAGACCCAGTACTTC
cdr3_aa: CASREQGTQETQYF

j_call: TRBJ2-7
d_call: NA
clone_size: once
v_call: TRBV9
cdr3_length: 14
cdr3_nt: TGTGCCAGCAGCGCGGCCGAAGGGCCCTACGAGCAGTACTTC
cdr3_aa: CASSAAEGPYEQYF

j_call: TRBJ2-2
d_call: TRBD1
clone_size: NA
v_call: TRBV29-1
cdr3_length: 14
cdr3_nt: TGCAGCGTCGTCCTACAGGGGCTCACCGGGGAGCTGTTTTTT
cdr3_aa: CSVVLQGLTGELFF

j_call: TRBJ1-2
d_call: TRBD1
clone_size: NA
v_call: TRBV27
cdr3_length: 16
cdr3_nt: TGTGCCAGCAGTTCCTCCCCGGACAGGAGGAACTATGGCTACACCTTC
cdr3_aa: CASSSSPDRRNYGYTF

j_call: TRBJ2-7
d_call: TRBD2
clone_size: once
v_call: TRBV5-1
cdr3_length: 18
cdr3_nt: TGCGCCAGCAGCTTGGCCGGACTAGCGGAGATGAGCTCCTACGAGCAGTACTTC
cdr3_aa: CASSLAGLAEMSSYEQYF

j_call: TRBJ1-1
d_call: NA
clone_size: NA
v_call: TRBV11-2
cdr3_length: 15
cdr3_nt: TGTGCCAGCAGCTTAGCGGCAGGGGCGGACACTGAAGCTTTCTTT
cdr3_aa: CASSLAAGADTEAFF

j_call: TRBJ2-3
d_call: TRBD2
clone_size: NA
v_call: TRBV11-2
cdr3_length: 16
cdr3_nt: TGTGCCAGCAGCTCGAGACTAGCGGGAGACGCAGATACGCAGTATTTT
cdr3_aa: CASSSRLAGDADTQYF

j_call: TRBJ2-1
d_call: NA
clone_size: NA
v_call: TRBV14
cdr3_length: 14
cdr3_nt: TGTGCCAGCAGCCCCGTAAGTCGACACAATGAGCAGTTCTTC
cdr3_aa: CASSPVSRHNEQFF

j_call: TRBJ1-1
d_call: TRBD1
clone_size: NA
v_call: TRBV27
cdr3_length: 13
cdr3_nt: TGTGCCAGCAGTTGGGACAGAAACACTGAAGCTTTCTTT
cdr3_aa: CASSWDRNTEAFF

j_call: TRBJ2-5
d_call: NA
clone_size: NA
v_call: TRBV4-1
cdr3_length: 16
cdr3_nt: TGCGCCAGCAGCCAAGATTTCAACCGGGAGCAAGAGACCCAGTACTTC
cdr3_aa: CASSQDFNREQETQYF

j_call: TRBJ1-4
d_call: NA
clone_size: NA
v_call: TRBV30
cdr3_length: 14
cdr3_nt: TGTGCCTGGAGTGTAGCAGGGAGTAATGAAAAACTGTTTTTT
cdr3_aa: CAWSVAGSNEKLFF

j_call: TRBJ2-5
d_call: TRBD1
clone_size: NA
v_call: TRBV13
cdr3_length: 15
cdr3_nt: TGTGCCAGCAGCTTAGATGGGGACAGGGCAGAGACCCAGTACTTC
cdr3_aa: CASSLDGDRAETQYF

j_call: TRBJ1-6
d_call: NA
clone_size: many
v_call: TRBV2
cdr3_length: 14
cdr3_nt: TGTGCCAGCAGGATGGATATGGCGGATTCACCCCTCCACTTT
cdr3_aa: CASRMDMADSPLHF

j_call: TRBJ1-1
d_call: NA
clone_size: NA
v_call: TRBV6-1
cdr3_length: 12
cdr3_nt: TGTGCCAGCAGTGAACTAGGGACTGAAGCTTTCTTT
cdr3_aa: CASSELGTEAFF

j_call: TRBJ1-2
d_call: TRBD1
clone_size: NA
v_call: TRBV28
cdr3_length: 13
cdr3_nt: TGTGCCAGCAGCCCGACAGGGTTTGGTGGCTACACCTTC
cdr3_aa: CASSPTGFGGYTF

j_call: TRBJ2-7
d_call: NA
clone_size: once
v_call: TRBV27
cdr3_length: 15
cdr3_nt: TGTGCCAGCAGCCTTGGGGGGCGGGGTTCCTACGAGCAGTACTTC
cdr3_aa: CASSLGGRGSYEQYF

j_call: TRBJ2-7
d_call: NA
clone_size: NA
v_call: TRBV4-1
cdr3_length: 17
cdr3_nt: TGCGCCAGCAGCCAAGTTGTTACGGGGGCTAGCTCCTACGAGCAGTACTTC
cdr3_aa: CASSQVVTGASSYEQYF

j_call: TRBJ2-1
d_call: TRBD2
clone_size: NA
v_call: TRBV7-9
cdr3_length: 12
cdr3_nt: TGTGCCAGCAGCTTAATGGGAGGGCCCTTTTTCTTC
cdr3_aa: CASSLMGGPFFF

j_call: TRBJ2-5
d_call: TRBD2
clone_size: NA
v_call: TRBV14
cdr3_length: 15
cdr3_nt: TGTGCCAGCAGCCCTGGACTAGCGGGAGGTGAGACCCAGTACTTC
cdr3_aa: CASSPGLAGGETQYF

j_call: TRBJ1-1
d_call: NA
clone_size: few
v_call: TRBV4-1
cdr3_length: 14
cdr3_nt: TGCGCCAGCAGCCGTGTTGAACCTGGTACTGAAGCTTTCTTT
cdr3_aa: CASSRVEPGTEAFF

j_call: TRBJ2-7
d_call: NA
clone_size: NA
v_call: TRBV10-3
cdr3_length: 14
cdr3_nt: TGTGCCATCAAAAGGGAAGGGCGCGCCTACGAGCAGTACTTC
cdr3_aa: CAIKREGRAYEQYF

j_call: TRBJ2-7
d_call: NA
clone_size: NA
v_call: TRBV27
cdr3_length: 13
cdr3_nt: TGTGCCAGCAGTCGGGGGGCGGACTACGAGCAGTACTTC
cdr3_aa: CASSRGADYEQYF

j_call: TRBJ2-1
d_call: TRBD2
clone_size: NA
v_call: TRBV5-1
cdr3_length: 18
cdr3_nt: TGCGCCAGCAGCCCGGGACTAGCGGAGCTACCCTCCTACAATGAGCAGTTCTTC
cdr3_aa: CASSPGLAELPSYNEQFF

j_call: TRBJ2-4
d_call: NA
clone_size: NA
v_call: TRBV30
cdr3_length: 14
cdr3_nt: TGTGCCTGGAGTGTAGGGGTAGGCAAAAACATTCAGTACTTC
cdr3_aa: CAWSVGVGKNIQYF

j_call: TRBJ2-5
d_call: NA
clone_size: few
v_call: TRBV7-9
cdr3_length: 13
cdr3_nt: TGTGCCAGCAGCTTCCGACTAGAAGAGACCCAGTACTTC
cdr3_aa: CASSFRLEETQYF

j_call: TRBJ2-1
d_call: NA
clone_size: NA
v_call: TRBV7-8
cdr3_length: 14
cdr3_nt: TGTGCCAGCAGCTTAGCCAGGGTAAGGGATGAGCAGTTCTTC
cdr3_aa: CASSLARVRDEQFF